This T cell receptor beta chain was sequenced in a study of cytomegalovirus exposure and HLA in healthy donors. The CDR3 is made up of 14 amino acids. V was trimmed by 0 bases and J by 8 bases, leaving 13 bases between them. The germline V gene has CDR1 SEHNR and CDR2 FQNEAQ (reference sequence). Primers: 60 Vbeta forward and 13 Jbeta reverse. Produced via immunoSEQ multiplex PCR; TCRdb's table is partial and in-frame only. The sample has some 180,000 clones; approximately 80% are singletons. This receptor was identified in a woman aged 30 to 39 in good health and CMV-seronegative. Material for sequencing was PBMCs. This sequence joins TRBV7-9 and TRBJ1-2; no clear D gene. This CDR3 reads CASSLAGGMGGYTF. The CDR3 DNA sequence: TGTGCCAGCAGCTTAGCGGGCGGGATGGGCGGCTACACCTTC.